The next 9 T cell receptor beta chains were all read from a single sample in a study of shared clonotypes between healthy human individuals. Only CD45RO-negative cells positively selected for CCR7 counted as naive CD8 cells, so terminally differentiated effector memory CD45RA+ cells were excluded. Libraries were prepared by immunoSEQ multiplex PCR; TCRdb keeps only in-frame clonotypes and omits some of them. The sample yields some 2,000,000 clones, approximately 95% seen once. Sample: naive CD8+ T cells sorted from blood. Receptors originate from a man between 18 and 29 years old in good health.

The chain joins TRBV28 to TRBJ2-5, with D possibly TRBD1 on 5 matching bases. The CDR3 has 14 amino acids. Trimming left V 5 bases short and J 2 bases short, with 12 bases between. The V gene's germline CDR1 is MDHEN and CDR2 SYDVKM. The CDR3 DNA reads as TGTGCCAGCAGTCCCGACAGTTTACAAGAGACCCAGTACTTC. Encoded protein: CASSPDSLQETQYF.

The sample holds one count of this clone. V gene TRBV5-1 combines with J gene TRBJ2-7, with a weak D call TRBD1 (6 bases). This CDR3 is built from 16 residues. V was clipped by 0 bases and J by 6 bases, with 19 bases between them. Germline V lookup: CDR1 SGHRS, CDR2 YFSETQ. CDR3 region: CASSLVQGPLVAEQYF. The CDR3 DNA reads TGCGCCAGCAGCTTGGTCCAGGGGCCATTGGTAGCCGAGCAGTACTTC.

Of note for this clone: In the same sample, other DNA sequences code for this CDR3. The rearrangement links TRBV13 to TRBJ2-7, with D possibly being TRBD1 (5 bases). V was trimmed by 1 base and J by 3 bases, leaving 7 bases between them. This CDR3 region has 13 residues. Germline V gene sequence: CDR1 PRHDT, CDR2 FYEKMQ (reference sequence). This chain's CDR3 is CASSLEGNYEQYF. CDR3 nucleotide sequence: TGTGCCAGCAGCTTAGAGGGGAACTACGAGCAGTACTTC. Filled out from reference TRBV13 and TRBJ2-7, the complete variable domain reads AAGVIQSPRHLIKEKRETATLKCYPIPRHDTVYWYQQGPGQDPQFLISFYEKMQSDKGSIPDRFSAQQFSDYHSELNMSSLELGDSALYFCASSLEGNYEQYFGPGTRLTVT.

The genes are TRBV27 and TRBJ1-2; tentative D call: TRBD1 (6 bases). Germline V gene lookup returns CDR1 MNHEY and CDR2 SMNVEV (reference sequence). The CDR3 has 16 amino acids. Deletions cut 5 bases from V and 3 bases from J, with 19 bases between. The CDR3 here is CASSRSGAERDYGYTF. In DNA, the CDR3 is TGTGCCAGCAGTAGGTCAGGGGCCGAGCGTGACTATGGCTACACCTTC.

V is TRBV10-3 and J is TRBJ1-2; possible D gene TRBD1, 5 bases. Looked up from germline, CDR1 is ENHRY and CDR2 is SYGVKD. The V end was cut by 3 bases, the J end by 4 bases, with 12 bases between. The CDR3 runs 14 residues. In DNA, the CDR3 is TGTGCCATCAGTGACCAAGGGGTGGCCTATGGCTACACCTTC. Its protein product is CAISDQGVAYGYTF.

V is TRBV27 and J is TRBJ1-2; a possible D gene is TRBD1 (6 bases). The length of the CDR3 is 14 residues. The V and J ends lost 5 bases and 4 bases respectively, with 14 bases between them. Germline CDR1 is MNHEY and CDR2 is SMNVEV (reference sequence). The CDR3 sequence is CASSDYQGIYGYTF. DNA of the CDR3: TGTGCCAGCAGTGATTACCAGGGGATCTATGGCTACACCTTC.

The chain carries TRBV4-1 and TRBJ1-1, with no clear D. CDR1 is MGHRA and CDR2 is YSYEKL in the germline V gene. The CDR3 contains 13 residues. Trimming pared 4 bases from V and 3 bases from J, leaving 9 bases between. CDR3 sequence reads: CASSPRRYTEAFF. CDR3 coding DNA: TGCGCCAGCAGCCCCCGGCGGTACACTGAAGCTTTCTTT.

Turning to this clone: Additional DNA sequences in this sample encode the identical CDR3. The V gene is TRBV7-2, the J gene TRBJ2-1; D uncertain. Germline V lookup: CDR1 SGHTA, CDR2 FQGNSA. V lost 1 base to trimming and J lost 0 bases, with 4 bases between them. This CDR3 is built from 14 residues. The CDR3 loop reads CASSLGGSYNEQFF. CDR3 nucleotides: TGTGCCAGCAGCTTAGGAGGCTCCTACAATGAGCAGTTCTTC.

The rearrangement joins TRBV2 to TRBJ2-4; D may correspond to TRBD1 or TRBD2 (5 bases each). Germline V CDR1 and CDR2: SNHLY, FYNNEI. Trimming cost V 3 bases and J 3 bases, with 9 bases left between them. The CDR3 extends over 14 amino acids. CDR3 loop: CASSDSRGKNIQYF. In DNA, the CDR3 is TGTGCCAGCAGTGATTCGAGGGGCAAAAACATTCAGTACTTC.